One and the same sample provided the 11 T cell receptor beta chains below, sequenced in a study of T cells after yellow fever vaccination. One entry per CDR3 protein results from TCRdb running MiXCR on the 5' RACE reads. Found here are about 340,000 distinct CDR3 sequences, 8.5% to 9% of them singletons; the top ten hold about a sixth. This specimen was PBMCs, taken on the day of the first yellow fever vaccination. The receptors stem from a man in his late teens or twenties who received the YFV17D yellow fever vaccine.

This clonotype was observed many times. This chain links TRBV20-1 with TRBJ2-3, with 7 bases fitting TRBD2. Per the germline V gene, CDR1 is DFQATT and CDR2 is SNEGSKA (reference sequence). The CDR3 length is 14 residues. The ends lost 3 bases at V and 6 bases at J; junction bases unmatched: 9. In DNA form, the CDR3 reads TGCAGTGCTAGTCCGGGACTATTCTTGGATACGCAGTATTTT. Amino acid sequence: CSASPGLFLDTQYF.

This chain uses TRBV19 with TRBJ2-1; D is ambiguous. Trimming stripped 0 bases from V and 4 bases from J, with 4 bases between. The length of the CDR3 is 13 residues. In germline, CDR1 is LNHDA, CDR2 SQIVND (reference sequence). The CDR3 DNA sequence: TGTGCCAGTAGTATAGACAGTTACAATGAGCAGTTCTTC. This codes for CASSIDSYNEQFF. Drawing the rest from reference TRBV19 and TRBJ2-1, the complete variable domain is DGGITQSPKYLFRKEGQNVTLSCEQNLNHDAMYWYRQDPGQGLRLIYYSQIVNDFQKGDIAEGYSVSREKKESFPLTVTSAQKNPTAFYLCASSIDSYNEQFFGPGTRLTVL.

This clonotype was counted only a few times. V and J are TRBV7-3 and TRBJ2-1; no firm D call. Germline V gives CDR1 SGHTA, CDR2 FQGTGA. The CDR3 is 13 amino acids. V was shortened by 5 bases and J by 7 bases, with 12 bases between the two germline ends. The CDR3 DNA reads as TGTGCCAGCAGCCTAGGTGATGGGAATGAGCAGTTCTTC. Amino acid sequence: CASSLGDGNEQFF.

The chain joins TRBV5-5 to TRBJ2-3; no firm D call. The germline CDR1 and CDR2 sequences are SGHKS and YYEKEE (reference sequence). This CDR3 is built from 14 residues. Trimming cost V 4 bases and J 0 bases, with 9 bases left between them. CDR3 amino acids: CASSPTESTDTQYF. The CDR3 coding sequence is TGTGCCAGCAGCCCGACTGAAAGCACAGATACGCAGTATTTT.

The table lists this clonotype with a count of one. A much larger clone lies one base from this, so it may be a read error. V is TRBV7-8 and J is TRBJ2-1; TRBD2 aligns across 8 bases. This CDR3 has 18 residues. From germline, CDR1 is SGHVS and CDR2 FQNEAQ. V dropped 6 bases and J dropped 7; count of bases not matched to a gene: 20. CDR3 protein: CASRLNPAGVASNNEQFF. The DNA of the CDR3 is TGTGCCAGCAGGTTAAACCCAGCGGGAGTAGCGAGTAATAATGAGCAGTTCTTC. Looking up the rest from reference TRBV7-8 and TRBJ2-1 gives the full variable domain: GAGVSQSPRYKVAKRGQDVALRCDPISGHVSLFWYQQALGQGPEFLTYFQNEAQLDKSGLPSDRFFAERPEGSVSTLKIQRTQQEDSAVYLCASRLNPAGVASNNEQFFGPGTRLTVL.

This rearrangement joins TRBV5-1 to TRBJ2-3; 9 nucleotides line up with TRBD1. Germline-derived CDR1 and CDR2 are SGHRS and YFSETQ. The V gene end was trimmed by 0 bases and the J gene end by 0 bases; junction bases not matched to a gene: 5. The CDR3 is made up of 17 amino acids. The CDR3 protein is CASSLGFGTGSTDTQYF. CDR3 nucleotides: TGCGCCAGCAGCTTGGGTTTCGGGACAGGGAGCACAGATACGCAGTATTTT.

This clonotype was counted many times. This chain uses TRBV10-3 with TRBJ2-5, with 8 nucleotides matching TRBD1. V trimming: 2 bases; J trimming: 5 bases; junction bases outside the gene matches: 4. Germline V gives CDR1 ENHRY, CDR2 SYGVKD. The CDR3 has 14 residues. CDR3 coding DNA: TGTGCCATCAGTGAGGCAGGGGGCGGTGAGACCCAGTACTTC. Protein: CAISEAGGGETQYF.

The table lists this clonotype with a few counts. V and J are TRBV5-1 and TRBJ1-1; perhaps TRBD1 as D (6 bases). The CDR3 consists of 13 residues. Germline loops: CDR1 SGHRS, CDR2 YFSETQ. The V gene lost 3 bases and the J gene lost 1 base, with 7 bases spanning the gap. The CDR3 DNA reads TGCGCCAGCAGCTGGACAGAGAACACTGAAGCTTTCTTT. Protein product: CASSWTENTEAFF.

The chain couples TRBV5-4 to TRBJ2-3; D might be TRBD2 (6 bases). The CDR3 runs to 16 residues. The ends were cut back, 4 bases at V and 3 bases at J, with 18 bases in the middle. The V gene's germline CDR1 is SGHNT and CDR2 YYREEE (reference sequence). CDR3 in DNA: TGTGCCAGCAGCCAGGGTCGGGGGAAGGGGACAGATACGCAGTATTTT. It specifies CASSQGRGKGTDTQYF.

This clonotype was seen ten or more times. This rearrangement joins TRBV29-1 to TRBJ1-2; TRBD1 matches at 7 bases. V dropped 1 base and J dropped 7; count of bases not matched to a gene: 9. The length of the CDR3 is 14 residues. Germline assignment: CDR1 SQVTM and CDR2 ANQGSEA. CDR3 region: CSVEAQGQLSGYTF. The DNA for the CDR3 is TGCAGCGTTGAAGCGCAGGGACAGCTCTCTGGCTACACCTTC.

This clonotype has ten or more counts. The genes are TRBV6-5 and TRBJ1-6; the D is unclear. With 0 bases removed from V and 10 bases from J, the gap between germline ends came to 10 bases. The CDR3 runs to 14 residues. CDR1 is MNHEY, CDR2 SVGAGI, per germline. The CDR3, as DNA: TGTGCCAGCAGTTACTCCGGGGTGAGGTCACCCCTCCACTTT. Translated: CASSYSGVRSPLHF.